Described below is a single T cell receptor beta chain sequence and its context. It was with 60 Vbeta and 13 Jbeta primers that the PCR ran. Clones were sequenced by immunoSEQ multiplex PCR, and TCRdb holds only the in-frame ones, with some missing. The table records approximately 190,000 clones, over 65% of them present only once. The sample is drawn from a study of cytomegalovirus exposure and HLA in healthy donors. CDR1 and CDR2 from the germline V gene are SGHDT and YYEEEE. With V trimmed by 9 bases and J by 4 bases, 10 bases remained unmatched. The CDR3 length is 14 residues. The clonotype originates from a boy younger than 10 in good health and CMV-seronegative. The chain couples TRBV5-6 to TRBJ2-5; 9 bases line up with TRBD2. The specimen was PBMCs. CDR3 bases: TGTGCCACCCAGACTAGCGGCGTGTCAGAGACCCAGTACTTC. Encoded protein: CATQTSGVSETQYF.